This T cell receptor (beta chain) was recorded in a study of T cell responses to AZD1222 COVID-19 vaccine. Across the study: Second-dose intervals of approximately 4 or approximately 12 weeks were pooled. Study-wide results and caveats: The donor group comprised mostly white British people and more females; the analysis possibly underestimated clonal diversity. Receipt of two AZD1222 doses was followed by a rise in Spike-specific TCR breadth and depth. The reported proportion of spike-specific TCRs targeting unmutated variant regions was nearly half.

The CDR3 is made up of 15 amino acids. After removal of 2 bases from V and 3 bases from J, the junction contained 3 bases not matched to a gene. The germline gives CDR1 SGHTA, CDR2 FQGNSA. Note on this clone: Its antigen is not identified.

Profiling relied on immunoSEQ multiplex PCR, and the TCRdb table lists in-frame clones only, not all of them. The sample has more than 65,000 clones; roughly nine tenths are singletons. The source is an adult in good health. The gene calls are TRBV7-2 and TRBJ2-1; 8 nucleotides match TRBD1. The input for sequencing was peripheral blood, taken on day 0 of AZD1222 vaccination. The CDR3 loop reads CASSLTGGHYNEQFF. The CDR3 DNA reads as TGTGCCAGCAGCTTAACAGGGGGACACTACAATGAGCAGTTCTTC.